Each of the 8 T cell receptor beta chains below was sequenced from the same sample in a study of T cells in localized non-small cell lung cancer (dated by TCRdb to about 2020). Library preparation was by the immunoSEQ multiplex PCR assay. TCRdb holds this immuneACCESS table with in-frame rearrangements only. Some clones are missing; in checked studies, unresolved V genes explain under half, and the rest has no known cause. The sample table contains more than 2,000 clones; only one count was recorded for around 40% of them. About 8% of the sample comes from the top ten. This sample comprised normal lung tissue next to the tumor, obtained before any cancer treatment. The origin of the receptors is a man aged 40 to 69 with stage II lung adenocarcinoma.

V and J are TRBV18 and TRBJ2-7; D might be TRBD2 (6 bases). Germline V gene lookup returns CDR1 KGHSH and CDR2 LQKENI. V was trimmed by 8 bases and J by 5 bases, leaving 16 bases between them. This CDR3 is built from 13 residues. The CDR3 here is CASRGGAGDEQYF. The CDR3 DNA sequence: TGTGCCAGCCGAGGAGGGGCGGGTGACGAGCAGTACTTC.

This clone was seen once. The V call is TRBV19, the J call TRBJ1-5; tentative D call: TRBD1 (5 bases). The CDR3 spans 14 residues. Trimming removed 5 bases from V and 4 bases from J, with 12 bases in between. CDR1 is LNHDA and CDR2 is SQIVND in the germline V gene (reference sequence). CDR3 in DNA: TGTGCCAGTAGTTCGACTGGGGCTAATCAGCCCCAGCATTTT. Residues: CASSSTGANQPQHF. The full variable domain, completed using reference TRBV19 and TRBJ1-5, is DGGITQSPKYLFRKEGQNVTLSCEQNLNHDAMYWYRQDPGQGLRLIYYSQIVNDFQKGDIAEGYSVSREKKESFPLTVTSAQKNPTAFYLCASSSTGANQPQHFGDGTRLSIL.

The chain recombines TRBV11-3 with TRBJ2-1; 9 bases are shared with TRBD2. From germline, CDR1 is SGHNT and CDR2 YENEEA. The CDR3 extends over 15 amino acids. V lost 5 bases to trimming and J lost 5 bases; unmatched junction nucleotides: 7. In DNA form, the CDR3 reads TGTGCCAGCAGCGACTCCCTAGCGGGAAACAATGAGCAGTTCTTC. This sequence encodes CASSDSLAGNNEQFF.

CDR3 sequence (DNA): TGCGCCAGCAGCCAAGATCCGGCCGGGGGCCTAGCCAAAAACATTCAGTACTTC. Translated: CASSQDPAGGLAKNIQYF. The J gene is TRBJ2-4, the V gene TRBV4-1, with D possibly being TRBD1 or TRBD2 (6 bases each). The germline V and J ends were trimmed by 0 bases and 0 bases, with 15 bases remaining between them. The CDR3 has 18 residues. CDR1 is MGHRA, CDR2 YSYEKL, per germline.

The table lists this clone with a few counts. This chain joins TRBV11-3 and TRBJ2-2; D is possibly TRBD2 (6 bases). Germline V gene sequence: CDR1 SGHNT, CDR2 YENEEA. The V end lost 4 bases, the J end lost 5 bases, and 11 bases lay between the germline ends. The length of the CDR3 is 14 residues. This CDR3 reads CASSSGLATGELFF. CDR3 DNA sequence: TGTGCCAGCAGCTCTGGGCTAGCGACCGGGGAGCTGTTTTTT.

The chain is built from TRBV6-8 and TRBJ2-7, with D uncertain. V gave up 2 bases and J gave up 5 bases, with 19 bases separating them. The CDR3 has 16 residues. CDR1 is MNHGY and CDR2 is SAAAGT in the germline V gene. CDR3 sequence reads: CASSYPPDSSRHEQYF. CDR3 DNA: TGTGCCAGCAGTTACCCCCCAGACTCCTCTCGACACGAGCAGTACTTC.

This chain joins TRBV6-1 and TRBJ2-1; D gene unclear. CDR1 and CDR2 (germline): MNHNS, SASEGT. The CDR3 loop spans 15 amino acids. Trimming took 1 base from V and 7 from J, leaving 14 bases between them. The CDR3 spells CASSEGEGFRNEQFF. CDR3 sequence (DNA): TGTGCCAGCAGTGAAGGTGAAGGGTTTAGAAATGAGCAGTTCTTC.

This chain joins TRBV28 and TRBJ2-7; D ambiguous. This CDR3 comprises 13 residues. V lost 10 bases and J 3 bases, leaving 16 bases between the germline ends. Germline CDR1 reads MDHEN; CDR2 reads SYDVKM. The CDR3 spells CAISGSSLYEQYF. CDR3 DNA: TGTGCCATCTCGGGTAGCAGCCTCTACGAGCAGTACTTC.